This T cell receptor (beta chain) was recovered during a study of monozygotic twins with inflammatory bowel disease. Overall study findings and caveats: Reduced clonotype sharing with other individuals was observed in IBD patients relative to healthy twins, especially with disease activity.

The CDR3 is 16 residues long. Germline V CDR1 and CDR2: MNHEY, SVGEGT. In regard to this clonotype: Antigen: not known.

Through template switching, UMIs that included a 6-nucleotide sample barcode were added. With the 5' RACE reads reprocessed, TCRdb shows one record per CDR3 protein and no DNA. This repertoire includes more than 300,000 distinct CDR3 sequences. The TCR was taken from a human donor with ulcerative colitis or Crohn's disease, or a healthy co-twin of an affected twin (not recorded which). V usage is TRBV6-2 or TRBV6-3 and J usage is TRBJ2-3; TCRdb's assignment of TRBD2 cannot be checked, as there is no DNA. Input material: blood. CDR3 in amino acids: CASSYSLADPADTQYF.